This passage covers 23 T cell receptor beta chains from one sample sequenced in a study of control samples from healthy donors and cancer patients. Sequenced by immunoSEQ multiplex PCR; TCRdb stores in-frame clones only, minus some. The table lists 78,000 or so clones, about 88% of them singletons. Sequenced material: blood. All receptors come from a woman aged 50 to 60 in good health.

The rearrangement joins TRBV5-1 to TRBJ2-7; 8 bases align to TRBD2. Per germline, CDR1 SGHRS and CDR2 YFSETQ. There are 15 residues in the CDR3. Unmatched junction bases numbered 6, after V lost 0 bases and J lost 4 bases. The CDR3 region has the DNA TGCGCCAGCAGCTTGGGTACTAGCGGAATTTACGAGCAGTACTTC. Its translation: CASSLGTSGIYEQYF.

The rearrangement joins TRBV5-1 to TRBJ2-5, with D tentatively TRBD2 (6 bases). The ends were cut back, 0 bases at V and 5 bases at J, with 20 bases in the middle. Looked up from germline, CDR1 is SGHRS and CDR2 is YFSETQ. The CDR3 loop spans 17 amino acids. In DNA, the CDR3 is TGCGCCAGCAGCTTGGGAATTGGGGGGAGAGGTCCGGAGACCCAGTACTTC. Protein: CASSLGIGGRGPETQYF.

V gene TRBV11-2 combines with J gene TRBJ2-2; possibly TRBD1 for D (5 bases). The germline V gene encodes CDR1 SGHAT and CDR2 FQNNGV. This CDR3 comprises 14 residues. The V end lost 5 bases, the J end lost 2 bases, and 9 bases lay between the germline ends. The CDR3 protein is CASSPDRNTGELFF. The DNA of the CDR3 is TGTGCCAGCAGCCCCGACAGAAACACCGGGGAGCTGTTTTTT. The whole variable domain, filled in from reference TRBV11-2 and TRBJ2-2, reads EAGVAQSPRYKIIEKRQSVAFWCNPISGHATLYWYQQILGQGPKLLIQFQNNGVVDDSQLPKDRFSAERLKGVDSTLKIQPAKLEDSAVYLCASSPDRNTGELFFGEGSRLTVL.

This chain joins TRBV4-1 and TRBJ2-4; the D call may be TRBD1 or TRBD2 (5 bases each). The CDR3 runs to 14 residues. Trimming stripped 1 base from V and 14 bases from J, with 18 bases between. Looked up from germline, CDR1 is MGHRA and CDR2 is YSYEKL. The CDR3 region is CASSQASGTSQKYF. As DNA, the CDR3 is TGCGCCAGCAGCCAAGCCTCCGGGACCAGTCAGAAGTACTTC.

This clone was counted a few times. This chain uses TRBV21-1 with TRBJ2-1; TRBD2 is the table's D call and was not checked against the DNA. TRBV21-1 is a documented pseudogene. The CDR3 runs 17 residues. CDR3 residues: CASSKSIFAGWGNEQFF. CDR3 DNA: TGTGCCAGCAGCAAATCGATTTTTGCGGGATGGGGCAATGAGCAGTTCTTC.

The chain couples TRBV24-1 to TRBJ2-3; the D gene is possibly TRBD1 (5 bases). From germline, CDR1 is KGHDR and CDR2 SFDVKD. The V end was cut by 4 bases, the J end by 2 bases, with 12 bases between. This CDR3 has 15 amino acids. This CDR3 is CATSDRVNPTDTQYF. The CDR3 DNA reads as TGTGCCACCAGTGACAGGGTTAATCCCACAGATACGCAGTATTTT.

The chain joins TRBV9 to TRBJ2-3; D could derive from TRBD1 or TRBD2 (5 bases each). Germline V CDR1 and CDR2: SGDLS, YYNGEE. With 0 bases removed from V and 3 bases from J, the gap between germline ends came to 11 bases. The CDR3 runs 15 residues. DNA of the CDR3: TGTGCCAGCAGCGTAGTGGGGACGGAAACAGATACGCAGTATTTT. Translating it yields CASSVVGTETDTQYF. Together with reference TRBV9 and TRBJ2-3, the CDR3 gives the full variable domain: DSGVTQTPKHLITATGQRVTLRCSPRSGDLSVYWYQQSLDQGLQFLIQYYNGEERAKGNILERFSAQQFPDLHSELNLSSLELGDSALYFCASSVVGTETDTQYFGPGTRLTVL.

The rearrangement joins TRBV5-1 to TRBJ2-4; 7 positions match TRBD2. V shed 4 bases, J shed 8 bases, and the junction held 6 bases outside the gene matches. There are 13 residues in the CDR3. Germline CDR1 SGHRS, CDR2 YFSETQ. The CDR3 DNA is TGCGCCAGCAGCCTAGGACTAGAAGACATTCAGTACTTC. This codes for CASSLGLEDIQYF.

The chain recombines TRBV9 with TRBJ1-1; 9 bases are shared with TRBD1. In germline, CDR1 is SGDLS, CDR2 YYNGEE. The CDR3 sequence is 13 residues long. Trimming took 4 bases from V and 11 from J; bases not matched to a gene: 9. The CDR3 loop reads CASSSSTGGGAFF. For the CDR3, the DNA is TGTGCCAGCAGCTCATCGACAGGGGGTGGGGCTTTCTTT.

V gene TRBV7-2 combines with J gene TRBJ1-5; D may be TRBD1 (5 bases). The CDR3 spans 14 residues. Per germline, CDR1 SGHTA and CDR2 FQGNSA. Trimming pared 2 bases from V and 2 bases from J, leaving 7 bases between. The CDR3 coding sequence is TGTGCCAGCAGCTTAAGAGGGGGCAATCAGCCCCAGCATTTT. Amino acids: CASSLRGGNQPQHF.

The J gene is TRBJ2-7, the V gene TRBV12-3 or TRBV12-4; D unclear. Deletions cut 4 bases from V and 1 base from J, with 8 bases between. CDR3 size: 13 residues. The CDR3 DNA is TGTGCCAGCAGTTCACCCAGGTCCTACGAGCAGTACTTC. Encoded protein: CASSSPRSYEQYF.

The V call is TRBV19, the J call TRBJ2-2; TRBD2 is a possible D gene (5 bases). Germline V gene sequence: CDR1 LNHDA, CDR2 SQIVND (reference sequence). CDR3 length equals 15 residues. Deletions cut 10 bases from V and 1 base from J, with 16 bases between. CDR3 DNA sequence: TGTGCCACTAGGGTGGGCGGGCTGAACACCGGGGAGCTGTTTTTT. Amino acid sequence: CATRVGGLNTGELFF.

CDR3 nucleotides: TGCGCCAGCAGCTGGGGACTAGTCCCGGGGGAGACCCAGTACTTC. This encodes CASSWGLVPGETQYF. The V call is TRBV5-1, the J call TRBJ2-5, with 8 bases that match TRBD2. The V segment lost 3 bases and the J segment 5 bases; nucleotides outside the gene matches: 9. The CDR3 loop spans 15 amino acids. Germline values: CDR1 SGHRS, CDR2 YFSETQ.

This rearrangement joins TRBV7-9 to TRBJ2-1; weak D call: TRBD2 (5 bases). V was shortened by 3 bases and J by 8 bases, with 14 bases between the two germline ends. CDR1 and CDR2 from the germline V gene are SEHNR and FQNEAQ (reference sequence). The CDR3 covers 14 residues. The CDR3 DNA reads TGTGCCAGCAGCTTCGGACTCTGGGTCGATGAGCAGTTCTTC. This codes for CASSFGLWVDEQFF.

The V and J genes are TRBV27 and TRBJ2-5; maybe TRBD1 (6 bases). The CDR3 consists of 13 residues. In germline, CDR1 is MNHEY, CDR2 SMNVEV (reference sequence). With 6 bases removed from V and 1 base from J, the gap between germline ends came to 9 bases. The DNA for the CDR3 is TGTGCCAGCAGGGGGGACACCCAAGAGACCCAGTACTTC. Its translation is CASRGDTQETQYF.

This clone has only a few counts. The gene calls are TRBV5-1 and TRBJ1-4, with D possibly matching TRBD1 (6 bases). The germline gives CDR1 SGHRS, CDR2 YFSETQ. V was trimmed by 2 bases and J by 6 bases, leaving 14 bases between them. This CDR3 spans 15 amino acids. As DNA, the CDR3 is TGCGCCAGCAGCTTCTGGGGGGGCAGGGATGAAAAACTGTTTTTT. It encodes CASSFWGGRDEKLFF.

This chain uses TRBV10-3 with TRBJ2-5, with D possibly matching TRBD1 (6 bases). Germline lookup yields CDR1 ENHRY and CDR2 SYGVKD. With 0 bases removed from V and 5 bases from J, the gap between germline ends came to 10 bases. The CDR3 consists of 14 residues. The chain's CDR3 is CAISESTGTETQYF. In DNA form, the CDR3 reads TGTGCCATCAGTGAGTCGACAGGAACGGAGACCCAGTACTTC.

V usage is TRBV27 and J usage is TRBJ2-7; 11 bases are a match to TRBD2. Trimming cost V 6 bases and J 4 bases; bases outside gene matches: 14. The CDR3 runs to 17 residues. Germline lookup yields CDR1 MNHEY and CDR2 SMNVEV (reference sequence). The CDR3 sequence: CASSLGLAVLKGYEQYF. In nucleotides, the CDR3 is TGTGCCAGCAGCCTGGGACTAGCGGTCCTAAAGGGGTACGAGCAGTACTTC.

The chain recombines TRBV3-1 (or the pseudogene TRBV3-2) with TRBJ2-7, with 14 positions matching TRBD2. The CDR3 covers 19 residues. V lost 0 bases to trimming and J lost 5 bases; unmatched junction nucleotides: 12. CDR1 and CDR2 from the germline V gene are LGHDT and YNNKEL (reference sequence). CDR3 nucleotides: TGTGCCAGCAGCCAAGATGGGTCGACTAGCGGGAGGGCCCTCGACGAGCAGTACTTC. It yields the protein CASSQDGSTSGRALDEQYF.

The gene calls are TRBV6-5 and TRBJ2-5, with 11 bases lining up with TRBD2. Germline V gene sequence: CDR1 MNHEY, CDR2 SVGAGI. The CDR3 spans 15 residues. With V trimmed by 6 bases and J by 0 bases, 3 bases remained unmatched. CDR3 amino acids: CASSLSGRDQETQYF. The CDR3 DNA reads TGTGCCAGCAGCCTTAGCGGGAGGGACCAAGAGACCCAGTACTTC.

V and J are TRBV9 and TRBJ2-7, with TRBD2 identical over 8 bases. Germline CDR1 is SGDLS and CDR2 is YYNGEE. The ends lost 0 bases at V and 3 bases at J; junction bases unmatched: 8. This CDR3 is built from 16 residues. Written as DNA, the CDR3 is TGTGCCAGCAGCGTAGCGCGAGCGGGAGATGTCTACGAGCAGTACTTC. Protein: CASSVARAGDVYEQYF.

The genes are TRBV3-1 (or the pseudogene TRBV3-2) and TRBJ2-6; TRBD2 agrees at 7 bases. Germline CDR1 is LGHDT and CDR2 is YNNKEL (reference sequence). The V segment lost 5 bases and the J segment 3 bases; nucleotides outside the gene matches: 7. The CDR3 length is 16 residues. CDR3 loop: CASSTGEGGGANVLTF. Here the CDR3 DNA reads TGTGCCAGCAGCACGGGGGAGGGAGGTGGGGCCAACGTCCTGACTTTC.

The V gene is TRBV27, the J gene TRBJ2-1; no clear D gene. The CDR3 covers 14 residues. Trimming left V 2 bases short and J 5 bases short, with 10 bases between. Germline V gene sequence: CDR1 MNHEY, CDR2 SMNVEV (reference sequence). The CDR3 coding sequence is TGTGCCAGCAGTTTAAATTGGCGGAACAATGAGCAGTTCTTC. The encoded protein is CASSLNWRNNEQFF.